Here is one T cell receptor beta chain with its context. The sample originates from a study of OX40 agonist ivuxolimab in advanced cancers. About the research overall: People in dose escalation had one of these cancers: hepatocellular carcinoma, melanoma, renal cell or head and neck cancer. People who had prior anti-PD-1, anti-PD-L1 or anti-CTLA-4 therapy could take part, and approximately 43% had some. Males comprised 82.7% of the group, whose mean age was about 61 years (range about 20 to 90).

Baseline was the first blood sampling point, followed by cycle 4 day 1 and cycle 7 day 1. Repertoires were generated with immunoSEQ multiplex PCR, while TCRdb's copy carries only in-frame clones and drops some. This sample has tens of thousands of clones, with about nine tenths found just once. The receptor comes from an adult with an advanced solid tumor such as melanoma, head and neck, liver or kidney cancer. The source was CD4+ or CD8+ T cells sorted from blood, collected in a trial of the OX40 agonist ivuxolimab.

As DNA, the CDR3 is TGTGCCAGCAGTTTGGTCGTCAATCAGCCCCAGCATTTT. Residues: CASSLVVNQPQHF. This chain uses TRBV6-5 with TRBJ1-5; D is undetermined. CDR3 length equals 13 residues. Germline CDR1 MNHEY, CDR2 SVGAGI. The ends were cut back, 4 bases at V and 3 bases at J, with 7 bases in the middle.